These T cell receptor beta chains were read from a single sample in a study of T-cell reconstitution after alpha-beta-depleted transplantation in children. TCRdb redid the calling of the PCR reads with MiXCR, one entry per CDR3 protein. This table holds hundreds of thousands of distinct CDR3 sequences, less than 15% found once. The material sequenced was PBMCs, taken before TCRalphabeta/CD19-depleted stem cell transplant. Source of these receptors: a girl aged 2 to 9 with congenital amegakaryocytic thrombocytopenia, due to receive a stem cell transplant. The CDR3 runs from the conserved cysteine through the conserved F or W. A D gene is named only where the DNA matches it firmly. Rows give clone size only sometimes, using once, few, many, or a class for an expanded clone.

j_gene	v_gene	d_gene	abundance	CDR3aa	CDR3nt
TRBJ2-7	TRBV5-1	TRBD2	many	CASSGLAGGTYEQYF	TGCGCCAGCAGCGGTCTTGCGGGAGGTACCTACGAGCAGTACTTC
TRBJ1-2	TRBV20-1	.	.	CSARDPRDYGYTF	TGCAGTGCCCGGGATCCAAGAGACTATGGCTACACCTTC
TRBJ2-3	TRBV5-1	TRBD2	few	CASSLGRTSGRTNPHDTQYF	TGCGCCAGCAGCTTGGGCCGGACTAGCGGGAGGACCAACCCGCATGATACGCAGTATTTT
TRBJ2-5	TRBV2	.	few	CASSEIQEYF	TGTGCCAGCAGTGAGATCCAAGAGTACTTC
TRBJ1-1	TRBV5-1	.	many	CASSLGPTNTEAFF	TGCGCCAGCAGCTTGGGCCCGACGAACACTGAAGCTTTCTTT
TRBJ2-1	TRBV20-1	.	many	CSTPVPPYNEQFF	TGCAGTACGCCAGTCCCTCCCTACAATGAGCAGTTCTTC
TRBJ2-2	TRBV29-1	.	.	CSVGRQSTGELFF	TGCAGCGTAGGGAGACAGAGCACCGGGGAGCTGTTTTTT
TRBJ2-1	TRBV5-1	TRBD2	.	CASRLSGREYNEQFF	TGCGCCAGCAGGCTTAGCGGGAGGGAATACAATGAGCAGTTCTTC
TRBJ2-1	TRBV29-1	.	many	CSVLIRGRTNRNEQFF	TGCAGCGTCCTGATCAGGGGACGGACCAATCGTAATGAGCAGTTCTTC
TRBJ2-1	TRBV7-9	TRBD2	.	CASSPPEGRAYNEQFF	TGTGCCAGCAGCCCCCCTGAGGGGAGGGCCTACAATGAGCAGTTCTTC
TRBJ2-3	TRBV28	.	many	CASSPGRSGTDTQYF	TGTGCCAGCAGTCCCGGACGGTCTGGCACAGATACGCAGTATTTT
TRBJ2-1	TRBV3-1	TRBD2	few	CASSHSPGLAENYNEQFF	TGTGCCAGCAGCCATTCCCCGGGACTAGCGGAGAACTACAATGAGCAGTTCTTC
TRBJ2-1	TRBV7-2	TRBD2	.	CASSLIVAGSYNEQFF	TGTGCCAGCAGCTTAATAGTAGCGGGCTCCTACAATGAGCAGTTCTTC
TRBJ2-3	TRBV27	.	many	CASSLDPLFTDTQYF	TGTGCCAGCAGTTTAGACCCACTCTTCACAGATACGCAGTATTTT